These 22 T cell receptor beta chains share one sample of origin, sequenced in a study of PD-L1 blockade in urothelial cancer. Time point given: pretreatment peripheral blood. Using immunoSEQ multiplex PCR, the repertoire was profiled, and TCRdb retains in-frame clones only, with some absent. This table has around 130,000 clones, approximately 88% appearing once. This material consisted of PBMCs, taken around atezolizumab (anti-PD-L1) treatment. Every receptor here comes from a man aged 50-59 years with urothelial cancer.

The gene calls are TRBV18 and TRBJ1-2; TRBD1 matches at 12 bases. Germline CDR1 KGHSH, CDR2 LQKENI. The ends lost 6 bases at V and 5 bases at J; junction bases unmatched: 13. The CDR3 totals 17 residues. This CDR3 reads CASSEGTGGRGNYGYTF. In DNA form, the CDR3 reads TGTGCCAGCTCGGAAGGGACAGGGGGCCGAGGAAATTATGGCTACACCTTC.

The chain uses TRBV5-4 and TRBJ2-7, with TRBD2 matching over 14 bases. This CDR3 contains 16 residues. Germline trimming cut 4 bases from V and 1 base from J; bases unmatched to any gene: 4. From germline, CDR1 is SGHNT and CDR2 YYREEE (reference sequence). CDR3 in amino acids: CASSPGTSGRSYEQYF. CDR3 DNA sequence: TGTGCCAGCAGCCCAGGGACTAGCGGGAGATCCTACGAGCAGTACTTC.

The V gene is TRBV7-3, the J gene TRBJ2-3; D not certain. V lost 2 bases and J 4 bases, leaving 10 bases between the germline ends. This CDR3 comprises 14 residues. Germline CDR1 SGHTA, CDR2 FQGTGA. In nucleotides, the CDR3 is TGTGCCAGCAGCTTAGGCCCCGGAGCAGATACGCAGTATTTT. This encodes CASSLGPGADTQYF.

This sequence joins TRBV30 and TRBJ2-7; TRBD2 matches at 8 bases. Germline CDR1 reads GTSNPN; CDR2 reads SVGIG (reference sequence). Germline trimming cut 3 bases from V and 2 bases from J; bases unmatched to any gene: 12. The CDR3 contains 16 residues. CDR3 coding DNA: TGTGCCTGGAGCAAAAGGACTAGCCTACTCCCCTACGAGCAGTACTTC. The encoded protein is CAWSKRTSLLPYEQYF.

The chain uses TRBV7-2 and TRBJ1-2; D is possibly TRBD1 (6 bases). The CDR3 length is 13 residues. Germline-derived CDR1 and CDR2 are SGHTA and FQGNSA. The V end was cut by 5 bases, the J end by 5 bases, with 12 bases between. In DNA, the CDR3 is TGTGCCAGCAGCCCCCCGGACAGATATGGCTACACCTTC. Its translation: CASSPPDRYGYTF.

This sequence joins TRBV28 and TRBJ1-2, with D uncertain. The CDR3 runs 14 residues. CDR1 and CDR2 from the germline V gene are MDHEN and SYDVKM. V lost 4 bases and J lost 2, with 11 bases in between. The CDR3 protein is CASSYNSQNYGYTF. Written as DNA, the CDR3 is TGTGCCAGCAGTTACAACAGCCAGAACTATGGCTACACCTTC.

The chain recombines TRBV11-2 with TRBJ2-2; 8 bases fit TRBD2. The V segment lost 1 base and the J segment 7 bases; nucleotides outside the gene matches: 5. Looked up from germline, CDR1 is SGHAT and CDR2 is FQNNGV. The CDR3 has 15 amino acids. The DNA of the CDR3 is TGTGCCAGCAGCTTAGCGGGGGGGCGCGTCGGGGAGCTGTTTTTT. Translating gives CASSLAGGRVGELFF.

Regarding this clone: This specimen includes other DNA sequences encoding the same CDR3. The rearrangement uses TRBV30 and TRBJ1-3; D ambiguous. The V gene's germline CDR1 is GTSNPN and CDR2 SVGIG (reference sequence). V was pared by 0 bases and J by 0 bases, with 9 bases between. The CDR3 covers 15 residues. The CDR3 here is CAWSVRGSSGNTIYF. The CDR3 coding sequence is TGTGCCTGGAGTGTACGGGGTAGCTCTGGAAACACCATATATTTT.

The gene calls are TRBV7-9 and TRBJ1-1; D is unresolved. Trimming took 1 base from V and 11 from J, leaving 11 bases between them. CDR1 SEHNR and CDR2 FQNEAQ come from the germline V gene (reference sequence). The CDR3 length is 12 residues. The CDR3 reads CASSLVQRFAFF. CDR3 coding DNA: TGTGCCAGCAGCTTAGTACAGCGGTTCGCTTTCTTT. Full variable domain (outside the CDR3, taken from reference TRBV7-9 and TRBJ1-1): DTGVSQNPRHKITKRGQNVTFRCDPISEHNRLYWYRQTLGQGPEFLTYFQNEAQLEKSRLLSDRFSAERPKGSFSTLEIQRTEQGDSAMYLCASSLVQRFAFFGQGTRLTVV.

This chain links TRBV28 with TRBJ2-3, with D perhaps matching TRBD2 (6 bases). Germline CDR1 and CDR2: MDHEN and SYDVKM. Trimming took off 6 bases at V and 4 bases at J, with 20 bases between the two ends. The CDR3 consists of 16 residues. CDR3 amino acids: CASSPTSGGPADTQYF. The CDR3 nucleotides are TGTGCCAGCAGCCCGACTTCCGGAGGGCCGGCAGATACGCAGTATTTT.

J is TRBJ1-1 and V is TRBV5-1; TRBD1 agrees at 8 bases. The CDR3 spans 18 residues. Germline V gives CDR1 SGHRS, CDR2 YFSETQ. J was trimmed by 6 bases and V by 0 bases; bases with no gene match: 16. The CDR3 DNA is TGCGCCAGCAGCTTGGGCGAAGAAACCAGGGGGCGGAGGGCTGAAGCTTTCTTT. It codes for CASSLGEETRGRRAEAFF. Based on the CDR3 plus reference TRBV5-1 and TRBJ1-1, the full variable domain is KAGVTQTPRYLIKTRGQQVTLSCSPISGHRSVSWYQQTPGQGLQFLFEYFSETQRNKGNFPGRFSGRQFSNSRSEMNVSTLELGDSALYLCASSLGEETRGRRAEAFFGQGTRLTVV.

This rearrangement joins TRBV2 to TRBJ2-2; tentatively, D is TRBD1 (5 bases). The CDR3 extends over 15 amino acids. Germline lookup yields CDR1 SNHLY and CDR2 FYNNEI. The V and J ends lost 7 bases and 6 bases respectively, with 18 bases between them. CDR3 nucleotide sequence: TGTGCCAGCACCGTCCTGGGGCGCTTGGCCGGGGAGCTGTTTTTT. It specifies CASTVLGRLAGELFF.

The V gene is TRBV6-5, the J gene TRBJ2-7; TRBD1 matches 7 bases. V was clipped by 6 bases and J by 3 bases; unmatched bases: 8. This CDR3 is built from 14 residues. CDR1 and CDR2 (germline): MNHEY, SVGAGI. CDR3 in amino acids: CASSQRQGVYEQYF. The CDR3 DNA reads TGTGCCAGCAGCCAAAGACAGGGAGTCTACGAGCAGTACTTC.

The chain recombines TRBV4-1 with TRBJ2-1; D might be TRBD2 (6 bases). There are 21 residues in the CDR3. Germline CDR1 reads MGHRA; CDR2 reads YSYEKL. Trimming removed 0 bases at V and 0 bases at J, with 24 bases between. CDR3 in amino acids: CASSQDGVSLARLSSYNEQFF. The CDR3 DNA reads TGCGCCAGCAGCCAAGATGGTGTCAGCCTAGCGAGATTGAGCTCCTACAATGAGCAGTTCTTC.

This chain's CDR3 is CASSLEAGNTEAFF. CDR3 sequence (DNA): TGTGCCAGCAGCTTAGAGGCGGGGAACACTGAAGCTTTCTTT. This chain connects TRBV7-9 to TRBJ1-1, with unresolved D. The germline CDR1 and CDR2 sequences are SEHNR and FQNEAQ (reference sequence). The CDR3 totals 14 residues. Trimming shortened V by 1 base and J by 1 base, and 7 bases separated the two germline ends.

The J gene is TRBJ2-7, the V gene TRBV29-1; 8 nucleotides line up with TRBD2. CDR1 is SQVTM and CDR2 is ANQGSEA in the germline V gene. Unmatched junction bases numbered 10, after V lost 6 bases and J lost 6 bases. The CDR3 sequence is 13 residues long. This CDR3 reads CSVGTSFSGEQYF. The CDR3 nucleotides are TGCAGCGTGGGGACTAGTTTCAGTGGCGAGCAGTACTTC.

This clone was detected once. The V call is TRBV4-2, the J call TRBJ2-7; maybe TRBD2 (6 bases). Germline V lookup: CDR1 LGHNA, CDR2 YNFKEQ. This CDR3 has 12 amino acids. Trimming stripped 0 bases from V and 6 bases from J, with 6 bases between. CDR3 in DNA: TGTGCCAGCAGCCAAGACGGGGGCGAGCAGTACTTC. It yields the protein CASSQDGGEQYF.

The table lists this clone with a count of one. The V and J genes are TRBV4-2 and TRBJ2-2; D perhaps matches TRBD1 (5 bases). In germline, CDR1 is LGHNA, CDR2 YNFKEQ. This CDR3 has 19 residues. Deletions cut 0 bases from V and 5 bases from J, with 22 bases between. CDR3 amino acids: CASSQEYIVLGLSTGELFF. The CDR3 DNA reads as TGTGCCAGCAGCCAAGAGTACATAGTTTTGGGGCTGTCAACCGGGGAGCTGTTTTTT.

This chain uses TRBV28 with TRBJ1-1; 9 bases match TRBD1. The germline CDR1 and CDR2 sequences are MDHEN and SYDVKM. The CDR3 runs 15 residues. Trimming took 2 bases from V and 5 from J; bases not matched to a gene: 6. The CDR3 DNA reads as TGTGCCAGCAGTTTAATGGGTGGACAGGGGACTGAAGCTTTCTTT. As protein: CASSLMGGQGTEAFF.

The CDR3 DNA is TGTGCCAGCAGTTTACGAGACTGGGGCGATGAGCAGTTCTTC. This encodes CASSLRDWGDEQFF. The chain is built from TRBV27 and TRBJ2-1; TRBD1 is a possible D gene (5 bases). Germline V gene lookup returns CDR1 MNHEY and CDR2 SMNVEV (reference sequence). V lost 2 bases to trimming and J lost 8 bases, with 13 bases between them. This CDR3 contains 14 residues.

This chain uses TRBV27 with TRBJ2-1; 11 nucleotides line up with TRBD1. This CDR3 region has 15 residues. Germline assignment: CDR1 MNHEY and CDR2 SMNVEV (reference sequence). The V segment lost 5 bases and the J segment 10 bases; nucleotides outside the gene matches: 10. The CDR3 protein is CASSPAGTGGREQFF. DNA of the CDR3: TGTGCCAGCAGTCCCGCCGGGACAGGGGGTCGAGAGCAGTTCTTC.

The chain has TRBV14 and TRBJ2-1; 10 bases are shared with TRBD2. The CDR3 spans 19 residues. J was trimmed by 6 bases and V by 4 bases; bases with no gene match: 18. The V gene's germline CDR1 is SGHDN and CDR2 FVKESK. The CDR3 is CASSPLVRSSGRFGNEQFF. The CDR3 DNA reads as TGTGCCAGCAGCCCCTTAGTGCGATCTAGCGGGAGATTTGGCAATGAGCAGTTCTTC.